The 11 T cell receptor beta chains given below trace back to one sample, sequenced in a study of shared clonotypes between healthy human individuals. This table comes from immunoSEQ multiplex PCR, and its TCRdb copy is limited to in-frame clones, with some not included. The profile shows approximately 720,000 clones, 92% of them singletons. Cells designated naive CD8 were CD45RO-negative and were positively selected for CCR7, with terminally differentiated effector memory CD45RA+ cells excluded. The sample comprised naive CD8+ T cells sorted from blood. The receptors originated from a man aged 25 to 40 in good health.

Only a few counts were recorded for this clone. This sequence joins TRBV28 and TRBJ1-2, with D maybe TRBD1 (5 bases). There are 14 residues in the CDR3. The germline gives CDR1 MDHEN, CDR2 SYDVKM. Deletions cut 5 bases from V and 4 bases from J, with 14 bases between. The CDR3 is CASSPGESPYGYTF. The CDR3 DNA is TGTGCCAGCAGTCCGGGGGAGAGCCCCTATGGCTACACCTTC.

The chain combines TRBV7-9 with TRBJ1-1; D is unresolved. The CDR3 loop spans 14 amino acids. The germline CDR1 and CDR2 sequences are SEHNR and FQNEAQ (reference sequence). Trimming stripped 1 base from V and 0 bases from J, with 6 bases between. CDR3 bases: TGTGCCAGCAGCTTAGATAACATGAACACTGAAGCTTTCTTT. Translated: CASSLDNMNTEAFF.

This clone was recorded once. The J gene is TRBJ1-5, the V gene TRBV28, with D hard to call. V was pared by 2 bases and J by 1 base, with 6 bases between. The CDR3 is made up of 14 amino acids. In germline, CDR1 is MDHEN, CDR2 SYDVKM. CDR3 coding DNA: TGTGCCAGCAGTTTAGTACAGAGCAATCAGCCCCAGCATTTT. This sequence encodes CASSLVQSNQPQHF. The variable domain in full, with the rest retrieved from reference TRBV28 and TRBJ1-5, is DVKVTQSSRYLVKRTGEKVFLECVQDMDHENMFWYRQDPGLGLRLIYFSYDVKMKEKGDIPEGYSVSREKKERFSLILESASTNQTSMYLCASSLVQSNQPQHFGDGTRLSIL.

The CDR3 sequence is CSVESFGRGELNTEAFF. Written as DNA, the CDR3 is TGCAGCGTTGAGTCCTTCGGCAGGGGTGAACTGAACACTGAAGCTTTCTTT. The V call is TRBV29-1, the J call TRBJ1-1; possible D gene TRBD1, 6 bases. The CDR3 contains 17 residues. From germline, CDR1 is SQVTM and CDR2 ANQGSEA. V lost 3 bases and J 0 bases, leaving 20 bases between the germline ends.

V is TRBV15 and J is TRBJ2-7, with TRBD2 identical over 11 bases. The V gene end was trimmed by 5 bases and the J gene end by 5 bases; junction bases not matched to a gene: 11. The CDR3 runs 16 residues. CDR1 and CDR2 from the germline V gene are LNHNV and YYDKDF (reference sequence). CDR3 in DNA: TGTGCCACCAGCCCGCCGGGGGTAGCGGGAGGGAACGAGCAGTACTTC. Translating gives CATSPPGVAGGNEQYF.

This rearrangement joins TRBV11-2 to TRBJ1-4, with D uncertain. This CDR3 has 15 amino acids. Germline V gene data show CDR1 as SGHAT and CDR2 as FQNNGV. The V and J ends lost 3 bases and 8 bases respectively, with 16 bases between them. The CDR3 nucleotides read TGTGCCAGCAGCTTCGGGTCGCAGTTCGGAGAAAAACTGTTTTTT. Amino acid sequence: CASSFGSQFGEKLFF.

In the case of this clone: This specimen includes other DNA sequences encoding the same CDR3. This chain joins TRBV2 and TRBJ2-7; no clear D gene. The germline V gene encodes CDR1 SNHLY and CDR2 FYNNEI. This CDR3 is 11 amino acids long. Deletions cut 4 bases from V and 2 bases from J, with 3 bases between. The CDR3 reads CASSGTYEQYF. As DNA, the CDR3 is TGTGCCAGCAGTGGGACCTACGAGCAGTACTTC.

V gene TRBV5-6 combines with J gene TRBJ2-1; 7 bases are a match to TRBD2. CDR1 SGHDT and CDR2 YYEEEE come from the germline V gene. This CDR3 spans 14 amino acids. The trim removed 6 bases at V and 5 bases at J, leaving 8 bases unmatched. CDR3 sequence (DNA): TGTGCCAGCATTAGGGAGGGCGGGGACAATGAGCAGTTCTTC. Translating gives CASIREGGDNEQFF.

The chain links TRBV18 to TRBJ2-1, with TRBD2 as a possible D gene (6 bases). Per the germline V gene, CDR1 is KGHSH and CDR2 is LQKENI. V gave up 3 bases and J gave up 6 bases, with 18 bases separating them. There are 16 residues in the CDR3. The CDR3 spells CASSPGGPGEINEQFF. The CDR3 DNA is TGTGCCAGCTCACCTGGGGGTCCGGGGGAGATCAATGAGCAGTTCTTC.

This sequence joins TRBV19 and TRBJ2-2; 10 bases map to TRBD2. Losses at the gene ends were 2 bases for V and 6 bases for J; bases not matched to a gene: 3. The CDR3 extends over 15 amino acids. The germline CDR1 and CDR2 sequences are LNHDA and SQIVND (reference sequence). The CDR3 DNA reads TGTGCCAGTAGTATAACTCTAGCGGGAGCCGGGGAGCTGTTTTTT. Translating gives CASSITLAGAGELFF. The variable domain in full, with the rest retrieved from reference TRBV19 and TRBJ2-2, is DGGITQSPKYLFRKEGQNVTLSCEQNLNHDAMYWYRQDPGQGLRLIYYSQIVNDFQKGDIAEGYSVSREKKESFPLTVTSAQKNPTAFYLCASSITLAGAGELFFGEGSRLTVL.

The V call is TRBV4-3, the J call TRBJ2-1, with D unclear. CDR3 length equals 15 residues. Trimming shortened V by 4 bases and J by 0 bases, and 10 bases separated the two germline ends. Germline values: CDR1 LGHNA, CDR2 YSLEER. Here the CDR3 reads CASSRVAGSYNEQFF. CDR3 sequence (DNA): TGCGCCAGCAGCCGCGTGGCAGGCTCCTACAATGAGCAGTTCTTC.